This TCR beta chain was recorded in a study of T-cell reconstitution after alpha-beta-depleted transplantation in children. TCRbeta library construction was performed incorporating unique molecular identifiers. MiXCR was run by TCRdb on the PCR reads, yielding one entry per CDR3 protein. The data contain over 200,000 distinct CDR3 sequences, approximately 8.4% of them singletons. The CDR3 sequence is 18 residues long. From germline, CDR1 is SGHTA and CDR2 FQGNSA. The V and J ends lost 0 bases and 0 bases respectively, with 15 bases between them. The sample was PBMCs, mostly from graft donor cells, taken 360 days after TCRalphabeta/CD19-depleted stem cell transplant. The chain combines TRBV7-2 with TRBJ2-1; no firm D call. The clonotype originates from a male patient under 10 years old who had a stem cell transplant for acute myeloid leukemia, so the T cells may come from the graft donor. CDR3 sequence: CASSLAPIGRSSYNEQFF. In DNA, the CDR3 is TGTGCCAGCAGCTTAGCCCCGATCGGGCGCAGCTCCTACAATGAGCAGTTCTTC.